Listed here are 25 T cell receptor beta chains from one sample, sequenced in a study of cytomegalovirus exposure and HLA in healthy donors (dated by TCRdb to 2016 to 2017). Receptor amplification or capture employed the immunoSEQ multiplex PCR assay. The multiplex PCR relied on a mix of 60 forward primers for TCR Vbeta segments and 13 reverse primers for TCR Jbeta segments. This immuneACCESS table, as held by TCRdb, lists in-frame sequences with V and J called but not all clones. Of the missing ones, under half trace to an unresolved V gene in checked studies; the others have no known cause. For this sample the table gives approximately 120,000 clones, of which approximately 74% were detected only once. The ten top clones hold more than 3.5% of the sample. The sample was PBMCs. These receptors were taken from a man between 40 and 49 years old in good health and CMV-seropositive.

In its sample, this clone was seen once. Its ends do not fully match the called genes, so a read error is possible. The DNA of the CDR3 is TGCGCCAGCACCTTGGATGGGACAGGGAACACTGAAGCTTTCTTT. It translates to CASTLDGTGNTEAFF. This chain joins TRBV5-1 and TRBJ1-1; 8 nucleotides match TRBD1. The CDR3 contains 15 residues. The germline gives CDR1 SGHRS, CDR2 YFSETQ.

This rearrangement joins TRBV6-5 to TRBJ2-1, with 7 positions matching TRBD2. Trimming cost V 2 bases and J 6 bases; bases outside gene matches: 1. From germline, CDR1 is MNHEY and CDR2 SVGAGI. This CDR3 has 13 residues. The CDR3 loop reads CASSYRTSNEQFF. CDR3 coding DNA: TGTGCCAGCAGTTACCGGACTAGCAATGAGCAGTTCTTC.

The chain couples TRBV5-6 to TRBJ2-3; D unresolved. This CDR3 has 12 amino acids. Germline-derived CDR1 and CDR2 are SGHDT and YYEEEE. Trimming removed 1 base from V and 6 bases from J, with 6 bases in between. CDR3 sequence: CASSLSEDTQYF. DNA of the CDR3: TGTGCCAGCAGCTTGTCCGAGGATACGCAGTATTTT.

V usage is TRBV11-3 and J usage is TRBJ2-4; D may be TRBD1 (5 bases). Germline V gene sequence: CDR1 SGHNT, CDR2 YENEEA. The ends were cut back, 2 bases at V and 1 base at J, with 12 bases in the middle. The CDR3 covers 16 residues. The CDR3 DNA sequence: TGTGCCAGCAGCTTAAACTCAGGGATGGCCAAAAACATTCAGTACTTC. Amino acid sequence: CASSLNSGMAKNIQYF. Combining the CDR3 with reference TRBV11-3 and TRBJ2-4 gives the whole variable domain EAGVVQSPRYKIIEKKQPVAFWCNPISGHNTLYWYLQNLGQGPELLIRYENEEAVDDSQLPKDRFSAERLKGVDSTLKIQPAELGDSAVYLCASSLNSGMAKNIQYFGAGTRLSVL.

The V call is TRBV11-3, the J call TRBJ2-1, with 16 bases that match TRBD2. The J segment lost 7 bases and the V segment lost 5 bases, leaving 5 bases of the junction unmatched. The CDR3 loop spans 16 amino acids. Looked up from germline, CDR1 is SGHNT and CDR2 is YENEEA. In DNA form, the CDR3 reads TGTGCCAGCAGCACGGGACTAGCGGGGGGGATAAATGAGCAGTTCTTC. Protein sequence: CASSTGLAGGINEQFF.

The chain combines TRBV7-2 with TRBJ1-5, with D unresolved. Trimming removed 4 bases at V and 3 bases at J, with 10 bases between. The CDR3 spans 14 residues. Germline V CDR1 and CDR2: SGHTA, FQGNSA. Here the CDR3 DNA reads TGTGCCAGCAGCTCGGGGTACGACAATCAGCCCCAGCATTTT. Protein: CASSSGYDNQPQHF. Combining the CDR3 with reference TRBV7-2 and TRBJ1-5 gives the whole variable domain GAGVSQSPSNKVTEKGKDVELRCDPISGHTALYWYRQSLGQGLEFLIYFQGNSAPDKSGLPSDRFSAERTGGSVSTLTIQRTQQEDSAVYLCASSSGYDNQPQHFGDGTRLSIL.

V and J are TRBV19 and TRBJ1-4; 8 nucleotides match TRBD1. CDR3 size: 14 residues. The V gene end was trimmed by 7 bases and the J gene end by 6 bases; junction bases not matched to a gene: 7. The germline V gene encodes CDR1 LNHDA and CDR2 SQIVND (reference sequence). The CDR3 reads CASIARGPDEKLFF. In nucleotides, the CDR3 is TGTGCCAGTATTGCCAGGGGGCCGGATGAAAAACTGTTTTTT.

This clone was observed once. This chain joins TRBV27 and TRBJ1-1; the match to TRBD1 covers 10 bases. Germline V gene data show CDR1 as MNHEY and CDR2 as SMNVEV (reference sequence). The CDR3 contains 15 residues. Trimming at V came to 5 bases and at J to 4 bases, leaving 7 bases not matched to a gene. CDR3: CASSVTGGASTEAFF. Written as DNA, the CDR3 is TGTGCCAGCAGTGTGACAGGGGGCGCTTCCACTGAAGCTTTCTTT.

The CDR3 loop is CASSERRRVLDTEAFF. DNA for the CDR3: TGTGCCAGCAGTGAAAGGCGGAGGGTATTGGACACTGAAGCTTTCTTT. The chain joins TRBV6-1 to TRBJ1-1; D is unclear. Germline CDR1 MNHNS, CDR2 SASEGT. Deletions cut 2 bases from V and 3 bases from J, with 16 bases between. This CDR3 spans 16 amino acids.

The rearrangement uses TRBV5-1 and TRBJ2-3, with 7 bases that match TRBD1. Trimming took 0 bases from V and 0 from J; bases not matched to a gene: 4. The V gene's germline CDR1 is SGHRS and CDR2 YFSETQ. CDR3 size: 16 residues. The CDR3 DNA is TGCGCCAGCAGCTTGGGGGGACAGACTAGCACAGATACGCAGTATTTT. It yields the protein CASSLGGQTSTDTQYF.

The chain combines TRBV29-1 with TRBJ2-7; D is unresolved. The CDR3 has 12 amino acids. Per germline, CDR1 SQVTM and CDR2 ANQGSEA. Trimming took off 5 bases at V and 6 bases at J, with 14 bases between the two ends. The CDR3 coding sequence is TGCAGCGTTAAGTTACATATAAGCGAGCAGTACTTC. Translation: CSVKLHISEQYF.

The CDR3 DNA sequence: TGTGCCAGCAGCACCCCCGGACAGGGGGCGAGGGAGGCGGGCTACACCTTC. Encoded protein: CASSTPGQGAREAGYTF. The gene calls are TRBV11-2 and TRBJ1-2, with TRBD1 identical over 11 bases. J lost 8 bases, V lost 5 bases, and 16 bases had no gene match. The CDR3 has 17 amino acids. CDR1 SGHAT and CDR2 FQNNGV come from the germline V gene.

The V call is TRBV5-5, the J call TRBJ2-1; possibly TRBD2 for D (5 bases). The CDR3 is 15 amino acids. Germline lookup yields CDR1 SGHKS and CDR2 YYEKEE (reference sequence). V was shortened by 0 bases and J by 5 bases, with 12 bases between the two germline ends. The CDR3 protein is CASSLGSGNNNEQFF. The CDR3 DNA follows: TGTGCCAGCAGCTTGGGCAGCGGAAACAACAATGAGCAGTTCTTC.

This clone was recorded only once. The chain carries TRBV11-1 and TRBJ1-4; 7 bases agree with TRBD1. V shed 3 bases and J 0 bases; nucleotides not matched to a gene: 10. Germline assignment: CDR1 SGHAT and CDR2 FQDESV (reference sequence). The CDR3 totals 18 residues. The CDR3 nucleotides read TGTGCCAGCAGCTTCGGGACAGAGGGAAGAGCAACTAATGAAAAACTGTTTTTT. Its translation is CASSFGTEGRATNEKLFF.

This clone was observed once. The chain uses TRBV5-1 and TRBJ2-7, with D tentatively TRBD1 (6 bases). Germline CDR1 and CDR2: SGHRS and YFSETQ. There are 16 residues in the CDR3. With 0 bases removed from V and 0 bases from J, the gap between germline ends came to 13 bases. CDR3 sequence reads: CASSLVRQGSSYEQYF. For the CDR3, the DNA is TGCGCCAGCAGCTTGGTTCGGCAGGGGAGCTCCTACGAGCAGTACTTC.

This chain's CDR3 is CASSFGRDQPQHF. CDR3 DNA: TGTGCCAGCAGTTTCGGGAGAGATCAGCCCCAGCATTTT. The chain is built from TRBV27 and TRBJ1-5, with D hard to call. There are 13 residues in the CDR3. Between the trimmed V and J ends, which lost 3 bases and 5 bases, there was a span of 8 bases. Per the germline V gene, CDR1 is MNHEY and CDR2 is SMNVEV (reference sequence).

On this clone itself: Other nucleotide sequences in the sample specify the same CDR3. The chain uses TRBV5-6 and TRBJ2-7, with 8 bases matching TRBD2. With V trimmed by 4 bases and J by 2 bases, 2 bases remained unmatched. Germline CDR1 and CDR2: SGHDT and YYEEEE. This CDR3 spans 13 amino acids. The CDR3 sequence: CASSPGLAYEQYF. CDR3 in DNA: TGTGCCAGCAGCCCGGGACTAGCCTACGAGCAGTACTTC. Based on the CDR3 plus reference TRBV5-6 and TRBJ2-7, the full variable domain is DAGVTQSPTHLIKTRGQQVTLRCSPKSGHDTVSWYQQALGQGPQFIFQYYEEEERQRGNFPDRFSGHQFPNYSSELNVNALLLGDSALYLCASSPGLAYEQYFGPGTRLTVT.

The rearrangement links TRBV7-6 to TRBJ1-1, with D tentatively TRBD1 (5 bases). The germline V gene has CDR1 SGHVS and CDR2 FNYEAQ. Trimming took off 2 bases at V and 2 bases at J, with 18 bases between the two ends. This CDR3 is 17 amino acids long. Here the CDR3 reads CASSLWGVGAENTEAFF. The CDR3 DNA reads as TGTGCCAGCAGCTTATGGGGGGTCGGGGCAGAAAACACTGAAGCTTTCTTT. The full variable domain, in which reference TRBV7-6 and TRBJ1-1 provide the parts outside the CDR3, is GAGVSQSPRYKVTKRGQDVALRCDPISGHVSLYWYRQALGQGPEFLTYFNYEAQQDKSGLPNDRFSAERPEGSISTLTIQRTEQRDSAMYRCASSLWGVGAENTEAFFGQGTRLTVV.

This clone appeared a few times. CDR3 nucleotides: TGTGCCAGCAGCCTGGCCAGCGCCCCGGGGGAGCTGTTTTTT. Its translation: CASSLASAPGELFF. The V call is TRBV7-6, the J call TRBJ2-2; D is unclear. In germline, CDR1 is SGHVS, CDR2 FNYEAQ. The CDR3 has 14 residues. V lost 5 bases and J 8 bases, leaving 15 bases between the germline ends.

In this sample, this clone turned up a few times. CDR3 region: CASSLRGGRETQYF. The CDR3 DNA is TGTGCCAGCAGTCTGAGGGGAGGTCGGGAGACCCAGTACTTC. The chain carries TRBV14 and TRBJ2-5; D is possibly TRBD2 (6 bases). Deletions cut 6 bases from V and 5 bases from J, with 16 bases between. The CDR3 runs 14 residues. Germline V CDR1 and CDR2: SGHDN, FVKESK.

J is TRBJ1-5 and V is TRBV10-3; 7 bases map to TRBD1. Trimming at V came to 4 bases and at J to 3 bases, leaving 3 bases not matched to a gene. The CDR3 consists of 14 residues. Germline V gene sequence: CDR1 ENHRY, CDR2 SYGVKD. The CDR3: CAISVTGFNQPQHF. The DNA of the CDR3 is TGTGCCATCAGTGTGACAGGGTTCAATCAGCCCCAGCATTTT.

This clone was counted between two and nine times. The rearrangement uses TRBV19 and TRBJ1-1, with a tentative D call TRBD1 (6 bases). The germline V and J ends were trimmed by 6 bases and 9 bases, with 17 bases remaining between them. The CDR3 length is 13 residues. CDR1 and CDR2 from the germline V gene are LNHDA and SQIVND (reference sequence). The CDR3 loop is CASSLLRGSQAFF. The CDR3 nucleotides are TGTGCCAGTAGCCTTCTAAGGGGGTCACAAGCTTTCTTT.

CDR3 coding DNA: TGTGCCAGCAGCTCGATCAGCACTAGAGGCTCTTACGAGCAGTACTTC. Its protein is CASSSISTRGSYEQYF. The rearrangement joins TRBV7-9 to TRBJ2-7, with D perhaps matching TRBD2 (5 bases). This CDR3 comprises 16 residues. Germline V gene data show CDR1 as SEHNR and CDR2 as FQNEAQ (reference sequence). V lost 4 bases to trimming and J lost 4 bases, with 20 bases between them.

This clone has just one count. This rearrangement joins TRBV19 to TRBJ2-7; TRBD1 matches at 8 bases. This CDR3 is built from 14 residues. After removal of 3 bases from V and 5 bases from J, the junction contained 6 bases not matched to a gene. The germline gives CDR1 LNHDA, CDR2 SQIVND (reference sequence). As DNA, the CDR3 is TGTGCCAGTAGTATCGGACAGGGTGGGAACGAGCAGTACTTC. This gives the protein CASSIGQGGNEQYF.

This clone was detected only a few times. The rearrangement links TRBV5-1 to TRBJ2-7; 12 bases line up with TRBD1. This CDR3 is 15 amino acids long. Trimming cost V 4 bases and J 4 bases; bases outside gene matches: 6. Per the germline V gene, CDR1 is SGHRS and CDR2 is YFSETQ. The CDR3 reads CASSRTGQGAYEQYF. CDR3 bases: TGCGCCAGCAGCCGAACGGGACAGGGGGCTTACGAGCAGTACTTC. The variable domain in full, completed from reference TRBV5-1 and TRBJ2-7, reads KAGVTQTPRYLIKTRGQQVTLSCSPISGHRSVSWYQQTPGQGLQFLFEYFSETQRNKGNFPGRFSGRQFSNSRSEMNVSTLELGDSALYLCASSRTGQGAYEQYFGPGTRLTVT.